The rows below give T cell receptor beta chains drawn from one sample of a study of T-cell memory formation after mild COVID-19. TCRdb re-derived calls from the 5' RACE reads in MiXCR, one entry per CDR3 protein. This sample has roughly 610,000 distinct CDR3 sequences, with 17% found just once. Material for sequencing was PBMCs or a T cell subset sorted from them (not recorded which). Receptors originate from an adult woman who had mild COVID-19 (a few samples of this study predate the infection). Cell type and time point are not known. CDR3s include the opening cysteine and the closing phenylalanine or tryptophan. Each record gives: D gene, J gene, V gene, clone size, CDR3 DNA, CDR3 protein. A D gene is named only where the DNA matches it firmly. Expanded clones are given a class, and other clones once, few, many or no size at all.

-	TRBJ2-2	TRBV25-1	-	TGTGCCAGCAGTGAACCGGGAGCAGGGGGCGGGGAGCTGTTTTTT	CASSEPGAGGGELFF
TRBD1	TRBJ2-3	TRBV5-1	-	TGCGCCAGCAGCTTGGACAGGGGGGTAGATACGCAGTATTTT	CASSLDRGVDTQYF
TRBD2	TRBJ2-1	TRBV9	-	TGTGCCAGCAGCCTCAATCCTAGCGGGAGGGCCATCGCCTACAATGAGCAGTTCTTC	CASSLNPSGRAIAYNEQFF
-	TRBJ2-1	TRBV24-1	few	TGTGCCACCAGTGGGGCAGGCGGCAATGAGCAGTTCTTC	CATSGAGGNEQFF
-	TRBJ2-1	TRBV30	-	TGTGCCTGGAGGGGGCCGTACAATGAGCAGTTCTTC	CAWRGPYNEQFF
TRBD2	TRBJ2-5	TRBV6-5	-	TGTGCCAGCAAGGGGCCGAGACTAGCGGGGTCGCAGTACTTC	CASKGPRLAGSQYF
-	TRBJ1-5	TRBV4-1	-	TGCGCCAGCAGCCAAGGGGGAGGGATCAATCAGCCCCAGCATTTT	CASSQGGGINQPQHF
-	TRBJ2-1	TRBV20-1	-	TGCAGTGCTAGAGATCCGGGGACGCAGATCAATGAGCAGTTCTTC	CSARDPGTQINEQFF
-	TRBJ2-7	TRBV11-2	-	TGTGCCAGCAGCTTAGTTCCGGGACTGAGCTCCTACGAGCAGTACTTC	CASSLVPGLSSYEQYF
-	TRBJ2-7	TRBV18	-	TGTGCCAGCTCACCAACGTCTTTGGGGGTACCCTACGAGCAGTACTTC	CASSPTSLGVPYEQYF
-	TRBJ1-1	TRBV27	few	TGTGCCAGCAGCCCCGGGGTGGACACTGAAGCTTTCTTT	CASSPGVDTEAFF